This is a list of T cell receptor beta chains from one sample in a study of cytomegalovirus exposure and HLA in healthy donors. Clones were read by immunoSEQ multiplex PCR, and TCRdb kept only the in-frame ones, dropping some. This sample has 150,000 to 200,000 clones; around 86% occur once, and the top ten carry 2% to 3%. The sample comprised PBMCs. The receptors here all came from a man aged 18 to 30 in good health and CMV-seropositive. CDR3s include the opening cysteine and the closing phenylalanine or tryptophan. D genes are given only for firm matches. Some rows have no size entry. The others give once, few or many, or a class for an expanded clone.

d_call,clone_size,v_call,j_call,cdr3_nt,cdr3_aa
NA,NA,TRBV29-1,TRBJ2-4,TGCAGCGTTTGGGGGCCCGAAAACATTCAGTACTTC,CSVWGPENIQYF
TRBD1,NA,TRBV6-5,TRBJ1-2,TGTGCCAGCAGTTACTCCGGGACAGGAAACTATGGCTACACCTTC,CASSYSGTGNYGYTF
NA,NA,TRBV6-1,TRBJ1-1,TGTGCCAGCATCTCCCTCCCGGGTGGCACTGAAGCTTTCTTT,CASISLPGGTEAFF
NA,NA,TRBV6-6,TRBJ1-1,TGTGCCAGCAGAGAACCAGGGGCTGAAGCTTTCTTT,CASREPGAEAFF
NA,NA,TRBV11-2,TRBJ2-7,TGTGCCAGCAGCTTAGAGGTGAGAAGCTCCTACGAGCAGTACTTC,CASSLEVRSSYEQYF
TRBD1,NA,TRBV6-5,TRBJ2-3,TGTGCCAGGGGGACAGCCATGTATCCCGATACGCAGTATTTT,CARGTAMYPDTQYF
NA,few,TRBV28,TRBJ2-7,TGTGCCAGCAGCCAGGGGCCTACCTACGAGCAGTACTTC,CASSQGPTYEQYF
TRBD2,NA,TRBV7-9,TRBJ2-7,TGTGCCAGCAGCTCGACTAGCGGGAGGGACGCCCACGAGCAGTACTTC,CASSSTSGRDAHEQYF
TRBD1,NA,TRBV2,TRBJ1-3,TGTGCCAGCAGTGCGACAGGGACCTCTGGAAACACCATATATTTT,CASSATGTSGNTIYF
NA,NA,TRBV14,TRBJ1-4,TGTGCCAGCAGCCAAGATACCAGGTCTCATGAAAAACTGTTTTTT,CASSQDTRSHEKLFF
NA,few,TRBV18,TRBJ2-4,TGTGCCAGCTCACCGTCTATGGCCAAAAACATTCAGTACTTC,CASSPSMAKNIQYF
NA,NA,TRBV19,TRBJ2-2,TGTGCCAGTAGTATAGTTACGAACACCGGGGAGCTGTTTTTT,CASSIVTNTGELFF
NA,once,TRBV27,TRBJ2-7,TGTGCCAGCAGTTTATCGGGGCGCGAGCAGTACTTC,CASSLSGREQYF
NA,NA,TRBV12-5,TRBJ2-7,TGTGCTAGTGGTTTGCGTCCCTACGAGCAGTACTTC,CASGLRPYEQYF
NA,NA,TRBV7-2,TRBJ1-2,TGTGCCAGCAGCTTAGGGGCCAGGGTCGGCTATGGCTACACCTTC,CASSLGARVGYGYTF
NA,NA,TRBV7-6,TRBJ2-1,TGTGCCAGCAGCTTAGGGAGCTCCTACAATGAGCAGTTCTTC,CASSLGSSYNEQFF
NA,NA,TRBV23-1,TRBJ2-7,TGCGCCAGCAGTCAATGGGGCCTCGAGGTCCCCTACGAGCAGTACTTC,CASSQWGLEVPYEQYF
TRBD2,NA,TRBV9,TRBJ2-3,TGTGCCAGCAGCGTTAGAGCGGGGGGCACAGATACGCAGTATTTT,CASSVRAGGTDTQYF
TRBD1,NA,TRBV7-9,TRBJ1-2,TGTGCCAGCAGCTCACAGGGGGTCGACTATGGCTACACCTTC,CASSSQGVDYGYTF
NA,NA,TRBV9,TRBJ2-1,TGTGCCAGCAGCGGAGGGGGGGCCCCCTACAATGAGCAGTTCTTC,CASSGGGAPYNEQFF
NA,NA,TRBV7-3,TRBJ1-2,TGTGCCAGCAGCTTAAGCGAGAACTATGGCTACACCTTC,CASSLSENYGYTF
TRBD2,NA,TRBV2,TRBJ2-7,TGTGCCAGCAGAAGTAGCGGGTCCGCCTACGAGCAGTACTTC,CASRSSGSAYEQYF
NA,few,TRBV29-1,TRBJ1-5,TGCAGCGTCAGGGAGGGCCCCGGGCCCCAGCATTTT,CSVREGPGPQHF
NA,few,TRBV29-1,TRBJ1-1,TGCAGCGTTGTAGGGGCCACTGAAGCTTTCTTT,CSVVGATEAFF
TRBD1,NA,TRBV5-1,TRBJ1-1,TGCGCCAGCAGCGCGCAGGGGGCGAACACTGAAGCTTTCTTT,CASSAQGANTEAFF
TRBD2,NA,TRBV5-1,TRBJ2-7,TGCGCCAGCAGCTTGGTGCCAGCGGGGGGGTACGAGCAGTACTTC,CASSLVPAGGYEQYF
TRBD2,NA,TRBV2,TRBJ2-3,TGTGCCAGCATACCGAGCGGGGGAGTCACAGATACGCAGTATTTT,CASIPSGGVTDTQYF
NA,NA,TRBV19,TRBJ2-1,TGTGCCAGTAGTATGGGGGGAATAGTAGAAGGGAGTGAGCAGTTCTTC,CASSMGGIVEGSEQFF
TRBD2,NA,TRBV4-1,TRBJ2-7,TGCGCCAGCAGCCAAGCCGGGACTACGGCCTACGAGCAGTACTTC,CASSQAGTTAYEQYF
NA,NA,TRBV29-1,TRBJ2-3,TGCAGCGTTGACCACACCACAGATACGCAGTATTTT,CSVDHTTDTQYF
NA,NA,TRBV4-2,TRBJ2-5,TGTGCCAGCAGCCAGAATCTAGGAGGAGGGGAGACCCAGTACTTC,CASSQNLGGGETQYF
NA,NA,TRBV4-1,TRBJ1-2,TGCGCCAGCAGCCAAATTGACGGGACTAACTATGGCTACACCTTC,CASSQIDGTNYGYTF
TRBD1,NA,TRBV28,TRBJ1-2,TGTGCCAGCAGCTGGACAGGGTATGGCTACACCTTC,CASSWTGYGYTF
NA,NA,TRBV7-6,TRBJ1-1,TGTGCCAGCAGCGAAACAGGGTACCAAGCTTTCTTT,CASSETGYQAFF
TRBD2,NA,TRBV4-3,TRBJ2-1,TGCGCCAGCAGCCACCTCCCCCTGGGGCTAGCGGGAGATGAGCAGTTCTTC,CASSHLPLGLAGDEQFF
NA,NA,TRBV9,TRBJ1-3,TGTGCCAGCAGCGTAGGGGGGGAGGAAGGAAACACCATATATTTT,CASSVGGEEGNTIYF
NA,NA,TRBV13,TRBJ2-4,TGTGCCAGTGCGGAGAGGGTAGCCAAAAACATTCAGTACTTC,CASAERVAKNIQYF
TRBD1,NA,TRBV5-1,TRBJ2-7,TGCGCCAGCAGCTTGGGGGGTTCGGGGACAGGGGCAACCGAGCAGTACTTC,CASSLGGSGTGATEQYF
NA,NA,TRBV7-8,TRBJ2-1,TGTGCCAGCAGCTTAGGGCTAGCATACAATGAGCAGTTCTTC,CASSLGLAYNEQFF
NA,NA,TRBV7-6,TRBJ2-1,TGTGCCAGCAGCCAGTTGTCTTCTTGGCAGGACAATGAGCAGTTCTTC,CASSQLSSWQDNEQFF
TRBD1,once,TRBV2,TRBJ1-2,TGTGCCAGCAGTGAATGGGCAGGGGGCAGTGGCTACACCTTC,CASSEWAGGSGYTF